The sequence of this TCR beta chain was determined in a study of T cells in Graves' hyperthyroidism and ophthalmopathy. The CDR3 covers 15 residues. Germline loops: CDR1 SGHTA, CDR2 FQGTGA. Note on this clonotype: The germline gene is not matched at one end of the junction; a read error may be the cause.

Authors of the study amplified TCR beta CDR3 regions from RNA transcripts. The HTBI primer set drove a first-round RT-PCR of the TCR CDR3. TCRdb redid the calling of the multiplex PCR reads with MiXCR, one entry per CDR3 protein. The sample yields 500,000 or so distinct CDR3 sequences, roughly a sixth seen once. V gene TRBV7-3 combines with J gene TRBJ2-7; either TRBD1 or TRBD2 may supply D (5 bases each). This clonotype was obtained from a woman aged 18-30 years with Graves' ophthalmopathy. The sequenced sample consisted of blood. The CDR3 loop is CASSQGSGLYYEQYF. CDR3 nucleotide sequence: TGCGCCAGCAGCCAGGGATCCGGACTTTACTACGAGCAGTACTTC.